This entry features one T cell receptor beta chain sequence. The sample originates from a study of T cell responses to AZD1222 COVID-19 vaccine. Sequenced by immunoSEQ multiplex PCR; TCRdb stores in-frame clones only, minus some. The sample contains tens of thousands of clones, about nine tenths of which appear only once. The V end lost 0 bases, the J end lost 4 bases, and 8 bases lay between the germline ends. The V gene's germline CDR1 is SGHKS and CDR2 YYEKEE (reference sequence). The CDR3 is 15 amino acids. This TCR derives from an adult who received the AZD1222 COVID-19 vaccine. V and J are TRBV5-5 and TRBJ2-6; D is unresolved. The sample in question was peripheral blood, obtained 28 days after the second AZD1222 dose. The CDR3 region is CASSLEGPGANVLTF. The DNA of the CDR3 is TGTGCCAGCAGCTTGGAAGGGCCGGGGGCCAACGTCCTGACTTTC. Full variable domain (remainder filled in from reference TRBV5-5 and TRBJ2-6): DAGVTQSPTHLIKTRGQQVTLRCSPISGHKSVSWYQQVLGQGPQFIFQYYEKEERGRGNFPDRFSARQFPNYSSELNVNALLLGDSALYLCASSLEGPGANVLTFGAGSRLTVL.